Sequencing of this T cell receptor beta chain was carried out in a study of T cell responses to AZD1222 COVID-19 vaccine. Looked up from germline, CDR1 is LGHDT and CDR2 is YNNKEL (reference sequence). V lost 0 bases, J lost 10 bases, and 10 bases lay in between. This CDR3 region has 13 residues. The assay was immunoSEQ multiplex PCR, and TCRdb's table has in-frame clones only and misses some. The table records roughly 80,000 clones, about 93% of them present only once. Details on this clone: Its target is not known.

Overall study findings and caveats: Repertoires in all cases were sampled only once the peak T cell response had passed.

The clonotype comes from an adult in good health. The sequencing here drew on peripheral blood, taken on day 0 of MenACWY control vaccination. The chain employs TRBV3-1 (or the pseudogene TRBV3-2) and TRBJ2-1; D not certain. The CDR3 nucleotides read TGTGCCAGCAGCCAAGAACTTCCCAGGGAGCAGTTCTTC. Amino acid sequence: CASSQELPREQFF.